Presented here are 8 T cell receptor beta chains from one specimen sequenced in a study of blood T cell repertoires in COVID-19. TCRdb's table, derived via immunoSEQ multiplex PCR, lists solely in-frame clones and lacks some. The sample lists hundreds of thousands of clones, about 90% occurring once. The sequencing sample was made of peripheral blood. The receptors were sampled from a man in his fifties or sixties who had recovered from COVID-19.

V is TRBV19 and J is TRBJ2-5; D is undetermined. V was cut by 1 base and J by 0 bases, with 15 bases left in between. Germline V gene sequence: CDR1 LNHDA, CDR2 SQIVND (reference sequence). This CDR3 is 17 amino acids long. The CDR3 region is CASSIGGRLGYQETQYF. Here the CDR3 DNA reads TGTGCCAGTAGTATAGGAGGTCGGCTTGGCTACCAAGAGACCCAGTACTTC. The full variable domain, rest sourced from reference TRBV19 and TRBJ2-5, is DGGITQSPKYLFRKEGQNVTLSCEQNLNHDAMYWYRQDPGQGLRLIYYSQIVNDFQKGDIAEGYSVSREKKESFPLTVTSAQKNPTAFYLCASSIGGRLGYQETQYFGPGTRLLVL.

The J gene is TRBJ1-6, the V gene TRBV7-9; 9 bases align to TRBD1. V shed 1 base and J 7 bases; nucleotides not matched to a gene: 2. The CDR3 is 15 residues long. CDR1 SEHNR and CDR2 FQNEAQ come from the germline V gene (reference sequence). The CDR3 DNA sequence: TGTGCCAGCAGCTTAGAGGGACAGGGAAATTCACCCCTCCACTTT. Residues: CASSLEGQGNSPLHF.

The chain carries TRBV18 and TRBJ2-5, with D maybe TRBD2 (6 bases). CDR1 and CDR2 (germline): KGHSH, LQKENI. The CDR3 is 12 residues long. The V end was cut by 3 bases, the J end by 5 bases, with 7 bases between. In DNA form, the CDR3 reads TGTGCCAGCTCACCCGGAGGGGAGACCCAGTACTTC. Translated, it gives CASSPGGETQYF.

This clone has only one observation. As DNA, the CDR3 is TGTGCCATCAGCGAAACAGGGGGCTTTCAGCCCCAGCATTTT. Residues: CAISETGGFQPQHF. The chain carries TRBV10-3 and TRBJ1-5; TRBD1 aligns across 9 bases. J gave up 6 bases and V 6 bases, and 6 bases lay outside the gene matches. In germline, CDR1 is ENHRY, CDR2 SYGVKD. CDR3 length: 14 amino acids.

This clone was detected only once. V is TRBV6-1 and J is TRBJ1-5; D remains unclear. Germline CDR1 and CDR2: MNHNS and SASEGT. Deletions cut 1 base from V and 0 bases from J, with 4 bases between. This CDR3 is built from 14 residues. In DNA form, the CDR3 reads TGTGCCAGCAGTGAAGTCGTTAGCAATCAGCCCCAGCATTTT. Its translation: CASSEVVSNQPQHF.

The gene calls are TRBV7-9 and TRBJ1-3; D gene ambiguous. V gave up 1 base and J gave up 0 bases, with 10 bases separating them. Looked up from germline, CDR1 is SEHNR and CDR2 is FQNEAQ (reference sequence). CDR3 length equals 16 residues. The CDR3 loop reads CASSLGNKYSGNTIYF. As DNA, the CDR3 is TGTGCCAGCAGCTTAGGAAACAAGTACTCTGGAAACACCATATATTTT.

The chain links TRBV5-1 to TRBJ2-4; 7 bases map to TRBD1. V trimming: 0 bases; J trimming: 14 bases; junction bases outside the gene matches: 11. This CDR3 region has 14 residues. Germline V CDR1 and CDR2: SGHRS, YFSETQ. DNA for the CDR3: TGCGCCAGCAGCTTGGCCCAGGGGGACAAGGTTGAGTACTTC. Protein product: CASSLAQGDKVEYF.

This chain links TRBV9 with TRBJ1-4; TRBD1 might be the D (5 bases). This CDR3 is 15 amino acids long. In germline, CDR1 is SGDLS, CDR2 YYNGEE. V was shortened by 0 bases and J by 7 bases, with 13 bases between the two germline ends. The CDR3 DNA reads TGTGCCAGCAGCGTAGGGGCAGGGAGGGTTGAAAAACTGTTTTTT. Translation: CASSVGAGRVEKLFF.